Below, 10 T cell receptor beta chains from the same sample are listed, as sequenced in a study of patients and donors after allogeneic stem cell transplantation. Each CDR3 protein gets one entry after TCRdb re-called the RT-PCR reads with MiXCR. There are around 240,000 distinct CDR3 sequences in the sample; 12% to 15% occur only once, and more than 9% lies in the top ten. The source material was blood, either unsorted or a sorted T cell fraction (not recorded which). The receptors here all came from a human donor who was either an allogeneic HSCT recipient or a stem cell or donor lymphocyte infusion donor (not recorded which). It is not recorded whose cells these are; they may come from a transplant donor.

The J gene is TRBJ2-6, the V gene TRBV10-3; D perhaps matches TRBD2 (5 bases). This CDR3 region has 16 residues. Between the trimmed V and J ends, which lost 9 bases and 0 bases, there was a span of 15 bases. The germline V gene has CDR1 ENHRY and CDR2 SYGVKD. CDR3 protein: CAIGSTAYSGANVLTF. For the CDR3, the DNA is TGTGCCATTGGGAGCACCGCCTACTCTGGGGCCAACGTCCTGACTTTC.

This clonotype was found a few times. CDR3 nucleotide sequence: TGTGCCAGCAGTTTATCGGGGGTGAGGGACTATGGCTACACCTTC. Translating it yields CASSLSGVRDYGYTF. The chain uses TRBV12-3 or TRBV12-4 and TRBJ1-2, with a tentative D call TRBD1 (5 bases). This CDR3 contains 15 residues. The ends were cut back, 2 bases at V and 3 bases at J, with 13 bases in the middle.

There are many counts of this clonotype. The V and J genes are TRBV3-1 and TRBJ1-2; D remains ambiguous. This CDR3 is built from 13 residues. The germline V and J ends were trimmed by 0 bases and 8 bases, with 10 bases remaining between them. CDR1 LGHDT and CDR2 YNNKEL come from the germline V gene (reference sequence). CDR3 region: CASSQDEGFGYTF. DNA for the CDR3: TGTGCCAGCAGCCAAGATGAGGGCTTCGGCTACACCTTC.

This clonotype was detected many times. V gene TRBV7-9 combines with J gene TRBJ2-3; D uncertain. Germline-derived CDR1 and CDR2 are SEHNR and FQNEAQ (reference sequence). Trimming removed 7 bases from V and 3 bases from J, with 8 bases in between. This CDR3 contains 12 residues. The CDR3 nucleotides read TGTGCCAGCACCCAGAATACAGATACGCAGTATTTT. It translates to CASTQNTDTQYF.

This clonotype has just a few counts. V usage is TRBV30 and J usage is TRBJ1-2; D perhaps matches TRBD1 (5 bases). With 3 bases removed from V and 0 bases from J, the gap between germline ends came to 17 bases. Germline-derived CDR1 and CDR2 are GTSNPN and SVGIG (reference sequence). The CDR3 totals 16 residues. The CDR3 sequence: CAWRDQRPGANYGYTF. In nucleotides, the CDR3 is TGTGCCTGGAGGGACCAGAGGCCGGGGGCTAACTATGGCTACACCTTC.

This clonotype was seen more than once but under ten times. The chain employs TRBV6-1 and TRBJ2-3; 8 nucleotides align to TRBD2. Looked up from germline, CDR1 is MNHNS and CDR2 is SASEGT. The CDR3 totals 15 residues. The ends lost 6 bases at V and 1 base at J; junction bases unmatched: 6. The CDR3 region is CASRGAGARTDTQYF. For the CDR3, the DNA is TGTGCCAGCAGAGGAGCGGGAGCCCGCACAGATACGCAGTATTTT.

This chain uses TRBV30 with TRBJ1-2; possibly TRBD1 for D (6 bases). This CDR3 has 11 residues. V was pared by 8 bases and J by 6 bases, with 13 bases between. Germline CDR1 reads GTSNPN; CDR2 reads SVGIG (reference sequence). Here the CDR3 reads CAHSQGHGYTF. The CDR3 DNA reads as TGTGCCCACTCCCAGGGGCATGGCTACACCTTC.

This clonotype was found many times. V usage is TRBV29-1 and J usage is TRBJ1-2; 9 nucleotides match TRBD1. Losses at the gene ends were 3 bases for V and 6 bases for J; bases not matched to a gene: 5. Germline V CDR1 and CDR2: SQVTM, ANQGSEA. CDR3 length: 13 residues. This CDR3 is CSVDPGTGNGYTF. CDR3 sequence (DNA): TGCAGCGTTGACCCCGGGACAGGGAATGGCTACACCTTC. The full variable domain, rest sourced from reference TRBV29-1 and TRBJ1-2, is SAVISQKPSRDICQRGTSLTIQCQVDSQVTMMFWYRQQPGQSLTLIATANQGSEATYESGFVIDKFPISRPNLTFSTLTVSNMSPEDSSIYLCSVDPGTGNGYTFGSGTRLTVV.

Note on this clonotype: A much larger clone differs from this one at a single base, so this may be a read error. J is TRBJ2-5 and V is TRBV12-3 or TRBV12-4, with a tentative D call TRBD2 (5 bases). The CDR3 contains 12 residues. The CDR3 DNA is TGTGCCAGCAGGGAACCCGGGGAGAGCCAGTACTTC. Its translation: CASREPGESQYF.

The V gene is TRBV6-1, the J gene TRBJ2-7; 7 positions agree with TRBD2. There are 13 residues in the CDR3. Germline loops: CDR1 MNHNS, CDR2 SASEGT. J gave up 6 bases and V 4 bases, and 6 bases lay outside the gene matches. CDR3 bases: TGTGCCAGCAGTGCCAGGACTAGGGGCGAGCAGTACTTC. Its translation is CASSARTRGEQYF.